These 13 T cell receptor beta chains came from one sample sequenced in a study of metastatic and nonmetastatic thyroid tumors. Thyroid surgery was preceded by no treatment in any patient. Using MiXCR, TCRdb re-called clones from the PCR reads. The sample yields more than 35,000 clones, about 15% seen once. Sequenced: blood. The receptors stem from a male donor with papillary thyroid cancer or a benign thyroid nodule (not recorded which). Some clones in this sample may be carry-over from other donors' samples.

By sample fraction, this clone is medium-sized. V gene TRBV7-9 combines with J gene TRBJ1-2; 8 bases map to TRBD1. The CDR3 length is 14 residues. The V and J ends lost 3 bases and 3 bases, in that order; junction bases with no gene match: 3. The germline V gene encodes CDR1 SEHNR and CDR2 FQNEAQ (reference sequence). The CDR3 protein is CASSLTTGDYGYTF. The CDR3, as DNA: TGTGCCAGCAGCTTGACGACAGGGGACTATGGCTACACCTTC.

This clone was detected only a few times. V is TRBV27 and J is TRBJ2-1; D tentatively reads TRBD1 or TRBD2 (6 bases each). With 5 bases removed from V and 8 bases from J, the gap between germline ends came to 25 bases. The CDR3 totals 17 residues. The germline CDR1 and CDR2 sequences are MNHEY and SMNVEV (reference sequence). CDR3 nucleotide sequence: TGTGCCAGCAGTCCTGCCGCCGGTCGCTGGGGGGCCTATGAGCAGTTCTTC. Translating gives CASSPAAGRWGAYEQFF.

A word on this clone: A much more abundant neighbour one base away suggests this may be a read error. This sequence joins TRBV29-1 and TRBJ2-2; 12 bases fit TRBD2. V lost 7 bases and J lost 8; bases outside the gene matches: 8. CDR3 length: 14 residues. Germline loops: CDR1 SQVTM, CDR2 ANQGSEA. The CDR3 protein is CSGLTSGSWGELFF. CDR3 in DNA: TGCAGCGGTCTGACTAGCGGGAGTTGGGGGGAGCTGTTTTTT.

Ten or more counts support this clone. V gene TRBV18 combines with J gene TRBJ2-7; 7 bases align to TRBD2. J lost 2 bases, V lost 3 bases, and 1 base had no gene match. Per germline, CDR1 KGHSH and CDR2 LQKENI. The CDR3 runs to 13 residues. This chain's CDR3 is CASSPGTTYEQYF. The DNA of the CDR3 is TGTGCCAGCTCACCGGGGACTACCTACGAGCAGTACTTC.

This clone was recorded many times. V is TRBV11-2 and J is TRBJ2-3, with 13 bases lining up with TRBD2. Germline CDR1 SGHAT, CDR2 FQNNGV. V lost 5 bases and J lost 6; bases outside the gene matches: 8. The CDR3 spans 16 residues. The CDR3, as DNA: TGTGCCAGCAGCCTAAAACTAGCGGGAGGGCATGATACGCAGTATTTT. Translation: CASSLKLAGGHDTQYF.

There are many counts of this clone. This chain joins TRBV18 and TRBJ1-1; weak D call: TRBD1 (5 bases). Germline V CDR1 and CDR2: KGHSH, LQKENI. Trimming took 3 bases from V and 5 from J, leaving 16 bases between them. This CDR3 spans 15 amino acids. The CDR3 DNA reads as TGTGCCAGCTCACCGGTAGGAGGGGTTCCTACTGAAGCTTTCTTT. Encoded protein: CASSPVGGVPTEAFF.

In its sample, this clone was seen many times. This chain joins TRBV3-1 and TRBJ2-7, with no clear D. This CDR3 has 15 amino acids. The V end was cut by 1 base, the J end by 0 bases, with 10 bases between. Germline lookup yields CDR1 LGHDT and CDR2 YNNKEL (reference sequence). The CDR3 reads CASSQGPALSYEQYF. The CDR3 region has the DNA TGTGCCAGCAGCCAAGGTCCAGCGCTCTCCTACGAGCAGTACTTC.

A remark on this clone: Just one base apart from a much larger clone, this may be a read error. The V gene is TRBV6-1, the J gene TRBJ1-4, with D possibly matching TRBD1 (6 bases). The germline V gene encodes CDR1 MNHNS and CDR2 SASEGT. The CDR3 is made up of 17 amino acids. V shed 10 bases and J shed 8 bases, with 29 bases lying between them. This CDR3 reads CATTPRSGVGVGEKLFF. DNA for the CDR3: TGTGCCACCACCCCCCGGTCAGGGGTGGGAGTAGGGGAAAAACTGTTTTTT.

In the case of this clone: Germline is not matched at one junction end, which may reflect a read error. The CDR3 region is CSSSEAVRTSLTEAFF. In DNA, the CDR3 is TGTTCCAGCAGTGAAGCGGTTAGGACAAGCCTTACTGAAGCTTTCTTT. The chain is built from TRBV6-1 and TRBJ1-1; D is perhaps TRBD1 (5 bases). The CDR3 contains 16 residues. Germline V CDR1 and CDR2: MNHNS, SASEGT.

With respect to this clone: Compared with germline, one end of the junction differs, possibly owing to a read error. The chain carries TRBV4-2 and TRBJ2-5; 7 nucleotides agree with TRBD1. CDR1 is LGHNA and CDR2 is YNFKEQ in the germline V gene. There are 15 residues in the CDR3. DNA for the CDR3: TGTGCCGGCAGCCGCGTAACCGGGACAGAAGGGACCCAGTACTTC. Amino acid sequence: CAGSRVTGTEGTQYF.

This clone showed up many times. V gene TRBV4-1 combines with J gene TRBJ1-1, with a weak D call TRBD1 (5 bases). V shed 1 base and J shed 4 bases, with 13 bases lying between them. The V gene's germline CDR1 is MGHRA and CDR2 YSYEKL. The CDR3 extends over 15 amino acids. The CDR3 DNA reads TGCGCCAGCAGCCAAGTGGGGGGAGGCGGCACTGAAGCTTTCTTT. Translating gives CASSQVGGGGTEAFF.

V is TRBV20-1 and J is TRBJ1-6; D gene ambiguous. The CDR3 loop spans 14 amino acids. Trimming removed 6 bases at V and 9 bases at J, with 18 bases between. Germline V lookup: CDR1 DFQATT, CDR2 SNEGSKA (reference sequence). CDR3 region: CSASPLGEGSPLHF. The DNA for the CDR3 is TGCAGTGCCAGTCCCCTGGGAGAGGGTTCACCCCTCCACTTT.

This clone has just a few counts. This sequence joins TRBV2 and TRBJ1-6; D remains unclear. Germline assignment: CDR1 SNHLY and CDR2 FYNNEI. Trimming took off 4 bases at V and 9 bases at J, with 13 bases between the two ends. This CDR3 has 14 amino acids. The CDR3 DNA reads as TGTGCCAGCAGTGTCGGCAGTGTTACTTCACCCCTCCACTTT. Translated, it gives CASSVGSVTSPLHF.